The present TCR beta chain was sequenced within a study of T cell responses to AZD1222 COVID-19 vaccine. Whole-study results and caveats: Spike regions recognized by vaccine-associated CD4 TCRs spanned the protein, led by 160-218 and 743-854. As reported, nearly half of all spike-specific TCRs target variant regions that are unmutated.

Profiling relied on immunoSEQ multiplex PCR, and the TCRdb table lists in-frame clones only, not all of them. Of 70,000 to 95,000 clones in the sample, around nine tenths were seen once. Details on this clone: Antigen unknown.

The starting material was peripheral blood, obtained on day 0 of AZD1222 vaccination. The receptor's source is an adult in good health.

The CDR3 protein is CASSPRAGSSYEQYF. In DNA, the CDR3 is TGTGCCAGCAGCCCTAGGGCAGGGAGCTCCTACGAGCAGTACTTC. The chain combines TRBV11-2 with TRBJ2-7; D possibly uses TRBD1 or TRBD2 (5 bases each). Trimming removed 5 bases at V and 0 bases at J, with 14 bases between. CDR1 is SGHAT, CDR2 FQNNGV, per germline. The CDR3 is made up of 15 amino acids.